The 6 T cell receptor beta chains reported below all come from one sample, sequenced in a study of cytomegalovirus exposure and HLA in healthy donors. The table came from immunoSEQ multiplex PCR; TCRdb's copy has only in-frame clones and leaves some out. There are approximately 170,000 clones in the sample; 85% occur only once, and approximately 15% lies in the top ten. The material sequenced was PBMCs. These receptors were collected from a man aged 18-30 years in good health and CMV-seropositive.

This clone showed up just once. The V gene is TRBV30, the J gene TRBJ2-3; 11 nucleotides agree with TRBD2. The CDR3 is 15 amino acids. V dropped 2 bases and J dropped 8; count of bases not matched to a gene: 9. CDR1 GTSNPN and CDR2 SVGIG come from the germline V gene (reference sequence). The CDR3 loop reads CAWSRASGRSLTQYF. The CDR3 coding sequence is TGTGCCTGGAGTAGGGCTAGCGGGAGGTCTCTTACGCAGTATTTT.

This rearrangement joins TRBV11-3 to TRBJ2-7, with 12 bases aligning to TRBD2. Germline V gene data show CDR1 as SGHNT and CDR2 as YENEEA. The ends lost 3 bases at V and 4 bases at J; junction bases unmatched: 1. This CDR3 has 14 amino acids. The CDR3 coding sequence is TGTGCCAGCAGCTTCACTAGCGGGGGGTACGAGCAGTACTTC. Encoded protein: CASSFTSGGYEQYF.

The chain carries TRBV19 and TRBJ2-6; D not resolved. This CDR3 region has 15 residues. V gave up 7 bases and J gave up 0 bases, with 10 bases separating them. The germline CDR1 and CDR2 sequences are LNHDA and SQIVND (reference sequence). The DNA for the CDR3 is TGTGCCAGTACCCGACGGGTCTCTGGGGCCAACGTCCTGACTTTC. This codes for CASTRRVSGANVLTF.

In its sample, this clone was seen a few times. CDR3 DNA sequence: TGCGCCAGCAGCCCGAAGAGAAGTGGTTCACCCCTCCACTTT. Amino acid sequence: CASSPKRSGSPLHF. The genes are TRBV5-1 and TRBJ1-6; D remains ambiguous. Germline loops: CDR1 SGHRS, CDR2 YFSETQ. Between the trimmed V and J ends, which lost 4 bases and 9 bases, there was a span of 14 bases. This CDR3 comprises 14 residues.

This sequence joins TRBV6-5 and TRBJ2-5; D is perhaps TRBD2 (5 bases). Deletions cut 6 bases from V and 4 bases from J, with 18 bases between. The CDR3 has 15 amino acids. Germline CDR1 and CDR2: MNHEY and SVGAGI. CDR3 nucleotide sequence: TGTGCCAGCAGCCGTGGACTCCCCCCACGAGAGACCCAGTACTTC. Translated, it gives CASSRGLPPRETQYF.

The genes are TRBV5-1 and TRBJ2-3; D unclear. The CDR3 has 13 residues. Germline CDR1 and CDR2: SGHRS and YFSETQ. V lost 0 bases, J lost 1 base, and 3 bases lay in between. The CDR3 protein is CASSLGGTDTQYF. The CDR3 DNA reads TGCGCCAGCAGCTTGGGAGGCACAGATACGCAGTATTTT.